These 9 T cell receptor beta chains were all obtained from the same sample, sequenced in a study of cytomegalovirus exposure and HLA in healthy donors (dated by TCRdb to 2017 to 2019). The library came from the immunoSEQ multiplex PCR assay. For the multiplex PCR, a mixture combining 60 forward primers for TCR Vbeta segments and 13 reverse primers for TCR Jbeta segments was used. Held by TCRdb, this immuneACCESS table contains in-frame sequences only and omits some clones. Under half of the omission traces to an unresolved V gene where checked; the cause of the rest is unknown. The sample table holds about 38,000 clones. Around 10% of the sample belongs to the ten largest clones. Sequencing was done on a sample of PBMCs. The receptors stem from a man between 40 and 49 years old in good health and CMV-seropositive.

The gene calls are TRBV7-2 and TRBJ2-1; 8 bases agree with TRBD2. The CDR3 spans 14 residues. Trimming removed 11 bases from V and 0 bases from J; junction bases left unmatched: 6. CDR1 is SGHTA, CDR2 FQGNSA, per germline. The CDR3 spells CAGSAGVSYNEQFF. The CDR3 DNA follows: TGTGCCGGCTCAGCGGGAGTCTCCTACAATGAGCAGTTCTTC.

CDR3 DNA: TGTGCCAGTCAGGGGCAGAAGAACACTGAAGCTTTCTTT. As protein: CASQGQKNTEAFF. The gene calls are TRBV6-1 and TRBJ1-1; D perhaps matches TRBD1 (6 bases). Germline loops: CDR1 MNHNS, CDR2 SASEGT. The CDR3 runs 13 residues. Trimming removed 9 bases at V and 1 base at J, with 12 bases between.

This sequence joins TRBV25-1 and TRBJ1-2; no clear D gene. Trimming cost V 1 base and J 7 bases, with 13 bases left between them. From germline, CDR1 is MGHDK and CDR2 SYGVNS. This CDR3 is built from 14 residues. CDR3 residues: CASSESVSGRGYTF. The CDR3 bases are TGTGCCAGCAGTGAATCCGTCTCGGGTCGTGGCTACACCTTC.

The J gene is TRBJ2-1, the V gene TRBV7-2; D gene ambiguous. V was pared by 0 bases and J by 8 bases, with 11 bases between. Germline lookup yields CDR1 SGHTA and CDR2 FQGNSA. The CDR3 extends over 14 amino acids. The DNA for the CDR3 is TGTGCCAGCAGCTTAGCGGGCCCGTTGGATGAGCAGTTCTTC. Protein product: CASSLAGPLDEQFF.

The chain uses TRBV14 and TRBJ1-1; perhaps TRBD1 as D (5 bases). Germline V CDR1 and CDR2: SGHDN, FVKESK. V was trimmed by 6 bases and J by 4 bases, leaving 15 bases between them. This CDR3 has 14 residues. In DNA form, the CDR3 reads TGTGCCAGCAGTTTTTCAGGGAGGGGCACTGAAGCTTTCTTT. As protein: CASSFSGRGTEAFF.

CDR3 coding DNA: TGTGCCTGGCAAAAGTGGGGCGGGACGAACACCGGGGAGCTGTTTTTT. The encoded protein is CAWQKWGGTNTGELFF. The chain couples TRBV30 to TRBJ2-2; D is possibly TRBD2 (6 bases). Trimming removed 5 bases from V and 0 bases from J, with 16 bases in between. The CDR3 has 16 amino acids. Germline lookup yields CDR1 GTSNPN and CDR2 SVGIG (reference sequence). The full variable domain, its missing parts supplied by reference TRBV30 and TRBJ2-2, is SQTIHQWPATLVQPVGSPLSLECTVEGTSNPNLYWYRQAAGRGLQLLFYSVGIGQISSEVPQNLSASRPQDRQFILSSKKLLLSDSGFYLCAWQKWGGTNTGELFFGEGSRLTVL.

The genes are TRBV29-1 and TRBJ2-1, with 10 bases identical to TRBD2. CDR3 length: 16 amino acids. V was clipped by 0 bases and J by 6 bases; unmatched bases: 8. Germline V gene lookup returns CDR1 SQVTM and CDR2 ANQGSEA. The CDR3 region has the DNA TGCAGCGTTGAAGATCTGGGGACTAGCGCCAGCAATGAGCAGTTCTTC. This gives the protein CSVEDLGTSASNEQFF.

The CDR3 nucleotides are TGTGCCAGCAGTCGAGGGGACAGCCGGGACACTGAAGCTTTCTTT. Translation gives CASSRGDSRDTEAFF. This chain links TRBV2 with TRBJ1-1; 7 positions match TRBD1. The CDR3 has 15 amino acids. Germline CDR1 reads SNHLY; CDR2 reads FYNNEI. V shed 5 bases and J 3 bases; nucleotides not matched to a gene: 9.

J is TRBJ1-4 and V is TRBV7-2; D gene ambiguous. Trimming stripped 1 base from V and 6 bases from J, with 9 bases between. The CDR3 is made up of 14 amino acids. Germline values: CDR1 SGHTA, CDR2 FQGNSA. DNA of the CDR3: TGTGCCAGCAGCTTAGGAGGGATCGATGAAAAACTGTTTTTT. Protein: CASSLGGIDEKLFF.